Each of the 21 T cell receptor beta chains below was sequenced from the same sample in a study of blood T cells in healthy people across ages. For the second PCR, which ran for roughly 7 to 11 cycles, a sample-barcoded 5' primer and a J-beta primer mix were used. TCRdb fed the 5' RACE reads into MiXCR, producing one record per CDR3 protein. The table lists just over 800,000 distinct CDR3 sequences, 60% to 80% of them singletons. Source material: blood. The source of these receptors is a man aged 25 to 40 in good health.

This chain connects TRBV30 to TRBJ1-2; 9 nucleotides align to TRBD1. The CDR3 length is 15 residues. Trimming cost V 4 bases and J 7 bases; bases outside gene matches: 13. Germline V gene lookup returns CDR1 GTSNPN and CDR2 SVGIG (reference sequence). CDR3: CAWNPVQGAEGGYTF. CDR3 bases: TGTGCCTGGAACCCCGTACAGGGGGCGGAGGGTGGCTACACCTTC.

The chain has TRBV2 and TRBJ2-5, with D possibly being TRBD1 or TRBD2 (5 bases each). This CDR3 spans 13 amino acids. Trimming left V 6 bases short and J 4 bases short, with 12 bases between. Germline-derived CDR1 and CDR2 are SNHLY and FYNNEI. This CDR3 is CASSGTISETQYF. CDR3 coding DNA: TGTGCCAGCAGCGGGACGATATCAGAGACCCAGTACTTC.

This chain joins TRBV24-1 and TRBJ2-5; TRBD2 matches at 13 bases. V was pared by 4 bases and J by 2 bases, with 3 bases of the junction left unmatched. CDR3 length: 16 residues. The germline V gene encodes CDR1 KGHDR and CDR2 SFDVKD. CDR3 sequence reads: CATSDPGLAGQETQYF. The CDR3 DNA reads TGTGCCACCAGTGACCCGGGACTAGCGGGGCAAGAGACCCAGTACTTC.

This clonotype has only a few counts. This chain connects TRBV3-1 to TRBJ2-6, with D tentatively TRBD2 (6 bases). This CDR3 has 21 amino acids. Trimming removed 3 bases at V and 0 bases at J, with 24 bases between. Germline loops: CDR1 LGHDT, CDR2 YNNKEL (reference sequence). CDR3 in amino acids: CASSHLSTFGGIPSGANVLTF. The CDR3 coding sequence is TGTGCCAGCAGCCATCTTTCCACCTTTGGGGGGATCCCCTCTGGGGCCAACGTCCTGACTTTC.

The chain joins TRBV2 to TRBJ2-5; D uncertain. The CDR3 has 13 amino acids. Deletions cut 7 bases from V and 5 bases from J, with 14 bases between. Per the germline V gene, CDR1 is SNHLY and CDR2 is FYNNEI. The CDR3 sequence is CASTALGWETQYF. The CDR3 region has the DNA TGTGCCAGCACCGCCCTGGGGTGGGAGACCCAGTACTTC. Together with reference TRBV2 and TRBJ2-5, the CDR3 gives the full variable domain: EPEVTQTPSHQVTQMGQEVILRCVPISNHLYFYWYRQILGQKVEFLVSFYNNEISEKSEIFDDQFSVERPDGSNFTLKIRSTKLEDSAMYFCASTALGWETQYFGPGTRLLVL.

The chain links TRBV10-3 to TRBJ2-3, with D uncertain. Per germline, CDR1 ENHRY and CDR2 SYGVKD. The germline V and J ends were trimmed by 2 bases and 1 base, with 7 bases remaining between them. The CDR3 has 14 amino acids. CDR3 residues: CAISEGHRTDTQYF. As DNA, the CDR3 is TGTGCCATCAGTGAGGGGCACCGCACAGATACGCAGTATTTT.

For the CDR3, the DNA is TGCGCCAGCAGCCGACTAGCGGGAGACCTCGGCACAGATACGCAGTATTTT. Protein product: CASSRLAGDLGTDTQYF. The rearrangement links TRBV5-1 to TRBJ2-3, with 12 bases lining up with TRBD2. The CDR3 has 17 residues. V gave up 4 bases and J gave up 1 base; unmatched junction bases: 7. Germline V gene lookup returns CDR1 SGHRS and CDR2 YFSETQ.

Comments on this clonotype: A much larger clone differs by one base, so this may be a read error. The chain has TRBV4-2 and TRBJ2-5; D remains ambiguous. The length of the CDR3 is 14 residues. The germline V and J ends were trimmed by 0 bases and 2 bases, with 7 bases remaining between them. CDR1 and CDR2 (germline): LGHNA, YNFKEQ. The CDR3 reads CASSQDFVQETQYF. The DNA for the CDR3 is TGTGCCAGCAGCCAAGATTTTGTTCAAGAGACCCAGTACTTC.

The V gene is TRBV24-1, the J gene TRBJ2-4; D may correspond to TRBD1 or TRBD2 (5 bases each). V lost 4 bases and J 5 bases, leaving 11 bases between the germline ends. The CDR3 is 14 amino acids. Per germline, CDR1 KGHDR and CDR2 SFDVKD. The CDR3, as DNA: TGTGCCACCAGTGACCGGGACGGGCAAAACATTCAGTACTTC. Translating it yields CATSDRDGQNIQYF.

V usage is TRBV29-1 and J usage is TRBJ2-5; D might be TRBD1 (7 bases). V lost 8 bases to trimming and J lost 4 bases, with 20 bases between them. The CDR3 runs 14 residues. Germline assignment: CDR1 SQVTM and CDR2 ANQGSEA. The CDR3 loop is CSTCPRQGGETQYF. CDR3 bases: TGCAGCACCTGCCCCCGACAGGGAGGAGAGACCCAGTACTTC. The full variable domain, rest sourced from reference TRBV29-1 and TRBJ2-5, is SAVISQKPSRDICQRGTSLTIQCQVDSQVTMMFWYRQQPGQSLTLIATANQGSEATYESGFVIDKFPISRPNLTFSTLTVSNMSPEDSSIYLCSTCPRQGGETQYFGPGTRLLVL.

V gene TRBV20-1 combines with J gene TRBJ2-7; 10 bases are a match to TRBD2. With the DNA end fitting TRBJ2-5 better, the J assignment may be wrong. Looked up from germline, CDR1 is DFQATT and CDR2 is SNEGSKA (reference sequence). This CDR3 comprises 16 residues. The CDR3, as DNA: TGCAGTGCTAGGGATGGACTAGCGGCGAACCAAGAGACCCAGTACTTC. Protein product: CSARDGLAANQETQYF.

This clonotype was seen only a few times. The chain is built from TRBV10-3 and TRBJ1-5; D unresolved. Germline-derived CDR1 and CDR2 are ENHRY and SYGVKD. Trimming shortened V by 3 bases and J by 2 bases, and 14 bases separated the two germline ends. The CDR3 is made up of 16 amino acids. CDR3 loop: CAISEDDLRGNQPQHF. The DNA for the CDR3 is TGTGCCATCAGTGAAGACGACTTAAGGGGCAATCAGCCCCAGCATTTT.

The genes are TRBV20-1 and TRBJ1-2, with 9 bases aligning to TRBD1. The V segment lost 2 bases and the J segment 3 bases; nucleotides outside the gene matches: 4. The CDR3 length is 14 residues. Germline loops: CDR1 DFQATT, CDR2 SNEGSKA (reference sequence). The CDR3: CSARLDRGHYGYTF. The CDR3 bases are TGCAGTGCTAGATTGGACAGGGGTCACTATGGCTACACCTTC.

In its sample, this clonotype was seen many times. The chain carries TRBV4-2 and TRBJ2-1; tentative D call: TRBD1 (5 bases). This CDR3 spans 15 amino acids. CDR1 and CDR2 (germline): LGHNA, YNFKEQ. V dropped 1 base and J dropped 9 bases, with 16 bases sitting between them. This CDR3 is CASSQVQGRWGEQFF. The CDR3 DNA follows: TGTGCCAGCAGCCAAGTGCAGGGAAGGTGGGGTGAGCAGTTCTTC.

The CDR3 bases are TGTGCCAGCAGCGGCTCCGGGACATCCTCCTACGAGCAGTACTTC. The encoded protein is CASSGSGTSSYEQYF. The V call is TRBV9, the J call TRBJ2-7, with D perhaps TRBD1 (6 bases). The CDR3 is 15 amino acids. CDR1 is SGDLS, CDR2 YYNGEE, per germline. V was trimmed by 3 bases and J by 0 bases, leaving 13 bases between them.

The chain links TRBV20-1 to TRBJ2-1, with 11 bases that match TRBD2. The germline V gene encodes CDR1 DFQATT and CDR2 SNEGSKA (reference sequence). This CDR3 region has 18 residues. V trimming: 5 bases; J trimming: 5 bases; junction bases outside the gene matches: 17. The CDR3 sequence is CSAPLDLAGGLADNEQFF. CDR3 bases: TGCAGTGCTCCCCTGGATCTAGCGGGGGGCCTCGCTGACAATGAGCAGTTCTTC.

This CDR3 reads CAISESSLAGADTQYF. In DNA form, the CDR3 reads TGTGCCATCAGTGAGTCTTCACTAGCAGGGGCAGATACGCAGTATTTT. The chain has TRBV10-3 and TRBJ2-3; D may be TRBD1 or TRBD2 (6 bases each). The germline CDR1 and CDR2 sequences are ENHRY and SYGVKD. Trimming removed 0 bases at V and 4 bases at J, with 14 bases between. The length of the CDR3 is 16 residues.

This chain uses TRBV30 with TRBJ1-4; D not resolved. The CDR3 covers 13 residues. Germline V gives CDR1 GTSNPN, CDR2 SVGIG (reference sequence). The V end lost 5 bases, the J end lost 8 bases, and 15 bases lay between the germline ends. The CDR3 sequence: CAWSGSTGEKLFF. The CDR3 nucleotides are TGTGCCTGGTCCGGGTCTACCGGGGAAAAACTGTTTTTT.

This clonotype was recorded a few times. The rearrangement uses TRBV12-3 or TRBV12-4 and TRBJ2-5; 9 positions match TRBD2. There are 14 residues in the CDR3. J was trimmed by 5 bases and V by 3 bases; bases with no gene match: 4. CDR3 sequence reads: CASSFGTSKETQYF. The CDR3 DNA is TGTGCCAGCAGTTTTGGGACTAGCAAGGAGACCCAGTACTTC.

V gene TRBV20-1 combines with J gene TRBJ2-7, with 8 bases matching TRBD2. The J call may be faulty, since TRBJ2-5 better matches the DNA end. CDR3 length: 15 residues. The germline V gene encodes CDR1 DFQATT and CDR2 SNEGSKA (reference sequence). CDR3 amino acids: CSARDLLAEWETQYF. The CDR3 coding sequence is TGCAGTGCTAGAGATCTACTAGCGGAGTGGGAGACCCAGTACTTC.

This sequence joins TRBV20-1 and TRBJ2-7, with 8 bases identical to TRBD2. The junction had 7 bases not matched to a gene; V was cut back by 1 base and J by 2 bases. This CDR3 is 15 amino acids long. The germline V gene encodes CDR1 DFQATT and CDR2 SNEGSKA (reference sequence). Here the CDR3 DNA reads TGCAGTGCTAGAGCCCAGCGGGAGACCCCCTACGAGCAGTACTTC. This sequence encodes CSARAQRETPYEQYF.